Listed here are 27 T cell receptor beta chains from one sample, sequenced in a study of blood T cell repertoires in COVID-19. Sequencing used immunoSEQ multiplex PCR; TCRdb keeps in-frame clones, though not all of them. The sample includes hundreds of thousands of clones, approximately 85% seen only once; the top ten take 4.7%. Specimen: peripheral blood. Receptors were obtained from a woman in her seventies with acute or convalescent COVID-19.

V and J are TRBV28 and TRBJ1-5, with a tentative D call TRBD1 (5 bases). The CDR3 is 15 amino acids. Trimming shortened V by 4 bases and J by 5 bases, and 15 bases separated the two germline ends. CDR1 and CDR2 (germline): MDHEN, SYDVKM. CDR3 bases: TGTGCCAGCAGTTGGGGACTGGGTAAGGATCAGCCCCAGCATTTT. This translates into CASSWGLGKDQPQHF.

Only one count was recorded for this clone. This chain connects TRBV7-9 to TRBJ1-1, with 7 bases matching TRBD1. The CDR3 contains 14 residues. Germline V gene data show CDR1 as SEHNR and CDR2 as FQNEAQ (reference sequence). With V trimmed by 4 bases and J by 4 bases, 6 bases remained unmatched. The CDR3 region is CASSSRQGVTEAFF. CDR3 coding DNA: TGTGCCAGCAGCTCCCGACAGGGAGTCACTGAAGCTTTCTTT. Full variable domain (remainder filled in from reference TRBV7-9 and TRBJ1-1): DTGVSQNPRHKITKRGQNVTFRCDPISEHNRLYWYRQTLGQGPEFLTYFQNEAQLEKSRLLSDRFSAERPKGSFSTLEIQRTEQGDSAMYLCASSSRQGVTEAFFGQGTRLTVV.

V and J are TRBV6-6 and TRBJ1-5, with TRBD1 identical over 8 bases. Trimming at V came to 6 bases and at J to 7 bases, leaving 8 bases not matched to a gene. Germline lookup yields CDR1 MNHNY and CDR2 SVGAGI (reference sequence). This CDR3 contains 14 residues. The CDR3: CASREGQGNQPQHF. For the CDR3, the DNA is TGTGCCAGCAGGGAAGGACAGGGAAACCAGCCCCAGCATTTT.

This rearrangement joins TRBV10-3 to TRBJ1-4; TRBD1 matches at 7 bases. V gave up 6 bases and J gave up 0 bases; unmatched junction bases: 7. Germline V gene sequence: CDR1 ENHRY, CDR2 SYGVKD. The CDR3 is made up of 16 amino acids. In DNA form, the CDR3 reads TGTGCCATCAGAGGGGGCGCCGGAGCAACTAATGAAAAACTGTTTTTT. The encoded protein is CAIRGGAGATNEKLFF.

The chain joins TRBV5-1 to TRBJ1-6; 11 positions agree with TRBD1. In germline, CDR1 is SGHRS, CDR2 YFSETQ. CDR3 length: 15 residues. The ends lost 4 bases at V and 9 bases at J; junction bases unmatched: 6. This CDR3 reads CASSNGQGASSPLHF. The CDR3 DNA reads as TGCGCCAGCAGCAACGGACAGGGGGCAAGTTCACCCCTCCACTTT.

The chain carries TRBV28 and TRBJ2-4; D is perhaps TRBD1 (6 bases). The V gene's germline CDR1 is MDHEN and CDR2 SYDVKM. The germline V and J ends were trimmed by 5 bases and 5 bases, with 10 bases remaining between them. The CDR3 totals 13 residues. CDR3 coding DNA: TGTGCCAGCAGTAAGGACAGCGAAAACATTCAGTACTTC. Residues: CASSKDSENIQYF.

The chain carries TRBV24-1 and TRBJ2-7; TRBD1 agrees at 8 bases. Germline loops: CDR1 KGHDR, CDR2 SFDVKD. The CDR3 contains 16 residues. With 1 base clipped from V and 1 base from J, the junction kept 5 bases outside the gene matches. CDR3 coding DNA: TGTGCCACCAGTGATTTCGGGGACAGGCCTTCCTACGAGCAGTACTTC. Amino acids: CATSDFGDRPSYEQYF.

The chain recombines TRBV5-1 with TRBJ2-7; D is undetermined. The CDR3 loop spans 14 amino acids. Trimming left V 1 base short and J 2 bases short, with 10 bases between. Per the germline V gene, CDR1 is SGHRS and CDR2 is YFSETQ. The chain's CDR3 is CASSLWPSTYEQYF. As DNA, the CDR3 is TGCGCCAGCAGCTTGTGGCCATCCACCTACGAGCAGTACTTC.

This clone was observed a single time. The chain combines TRBV4-3 with TRBJ1-1, with TRBD1 as a possible D gene (6 bases). CDR1 and CDR2 (germline): LGHNA, YSLEER. V lost 6 bases and J lost 6, with 14 bases in between. This CDR3 has 13 residues. The CDR3 nucleotides are TGCGCCAGCAGTCTCCAGGGGCCCTCTGAAGCTTTCTTT. Encoded protein: CASSLQGPSEAFF.

This chain connects TRBV4-3 to TRBJ1-4; D is uncertain. The germline V gene has CDR1 LGHNA and CDR2 YSLEER. Trimming stripped 3 bases from V and 1 base from J, with 18 bases between. This CDR3 is 18 amino acids long. The chain's CDR3 is CASSHYWRGSGTNEKLFF. The CDR3, as DNA: TGCGCCAGCAGCCATTACTGGCGGGGATCCGGAACTAATGAAAAACTGTTTTTT.

This clone was seen many times. V gene TRBV5-6 combines with J gene TRBJ1-6; 8 bases match TRBD1. This CDR3 is built from 15 residues. Per the germline V gene, CDR1 is SGHDT and CDR2 is YYEEEE. V lost 1 base to trimming and J lost 8 bases; unmatched junction nucleotides: 5. The CDR3 DNA reads as TGTGCCAGCAGCTTGTCAGGGGGCCGGGATTCACCCCTCCACTTT. It specifies CASSLSGGRDSPLHF.

The gene calls are TRBV11-2 and TRBJ1-3; TRBD1 is a possible D gene (6 bases). Trimming stripped 0 bases from V and 0 bases from J, with 12 bases between. Looked up from germline, CDR1 is SGHAT and CDR2 is FQNNGV. CDR3 length: 17 amino acids. The CDR3 region is CASSLEGTPYSGNTIYF. The DNA for the CDR3 is TGTGCCAGCAGCTTAGAAGGGACACCCTACTCTGGAAACACCATATATTTT.

The chain joins TRBV19 to TRBJ2-7; D perhaps matches TRBD1 (5 bases). The length of the CDR3 is 15 residues. V was trimmed by 3 bases and J by 0 bases, leaving 12 bases between them. Germline CDR1 reads LNHDA; CDR2 reads SQIVND (reference sequence). CDR3 in amino acids: CASSIGQGVSYEQYF. The CDR3 nucleotides read TGTGCCAGTAGTATCGGCCAGGGTGTCTCCTACGAGCAGTACTTC.

This chain connects TRBV5-1 to TRBJ2-7, with D possibly being TRBD1 (5 bases). Per germline, CDR1 SGHRS and CDR2 YFSETQ. V was clipped by 0 bases and J by 0 bases, with 16 bases between them. The CDR3 consists of 17 residues. The CDR3 DNA reads TGCGCCAGCAGCTTGGCCCTCTTAGGGGCAAGCTCCTACGAGCAGTACTTC. Its translation: CASSLALLGASSYEQYF.

The chain recombines TRBV6-5 with TRBJ1-2; 8 nucleotides align to TRBD1. J gave up 7 bases and V 6 bases, and 10 bases lay outside the gene matches. CDR1 and CDR2 (germline): MNHEY, SVGAGI. The CDR3 is 14 residues long. The CDR3 nucleotides are TGTGCCAGCAGCTTGGGCCAGGGGGCGCGTGGCTACACCTTC. Protein product: CASSLGQGARGYTF.

The chain has TRBV5-4 and TRBJ1-1; 8 bases line up with TRBD1. Per germline, CDR1 SGHNT and CDR2 YYREEE (reference sequence). CDR3 length equals 14 residues. V trimming: 2 bases; J trimming: 5 bases; junction bases outside the gene matches: 5. CDR3 sequence reads: CASSFRGRSTEAFF. Here the CDR3 DNA reads TGTGCCAGCAGCTTCAGGGGGCGAAGTACTGAAGCTTTCTTT. The whole variable domain, remainder taken from reference TRBV5-4 and TRBJ1-1, is ETGVTQSPTHLIKTRGQQVTLRCSSQSGHNTVSWYQQALGQGPQFIFQYYREEENGRGNFPPRFSGLQFPNYSSELNVNALELDDSALYLCASSFRGRSTEAFFGQGTRLTVV.

The rearrangement uses TRBV30 and TRBJ1-2, with 9 bases matching TRBD1. The CDR3 totals 14 residues. V shed 2 bases, J shed 4 bases, and the junction held 5 bases outside the gene matches. Per germline, CDR1 GTSNPN and CDR2 SVGIG (reference sequence). The CDR3 is CAWSRKQGAYGYTF. In nucleotides, the CDR3 is TGTGCCTGGAGTAGGAAACAGGGGGCCTATGGCTACACCTTC.

The chain uses TRBV2 and TRBJ1-5; the D gene is possibly TRBD1 (6 bases). Trimming took 4 bases from V and 9 from J, leaving 16 bases between them. The germline V gene encodes CDR1 SNHLY and CDR2 FYNNEI. The CDR3 loop spans 14 amino acids. CDR3 coding DNA: TGTGCCAGCAGTGGGGGGCAGGGCGTAAGGCCCCAGCATTTT. Amino acid sequence: CASSGGQGVRPQHF. Supplemented by reference TRBV2 and TRBJ1-5, the full variable domain reads EPEVTQTPSHQVTQMGQEVILRCVPISNHLYFYWYRQILGQKVEFLVSFYNNEISEKSEIFDDQFSVERPDGSNFTLKIRSTKLEDSAMYFCASSGGQGVRPQHFGDGTRLSIL.

This chain connects TRBV6-5 to TRBJ1-1; no definite D call. This CDR3 is 14 amino acids long. Between the trimmed V and J ends, which lost 8 bases and 0 bases, there was a span of 13 bases. Germline V lookup: CDR1 MNHEY, CDR2 SVGAGI. The CDR3 DNA sequence: TGTGCCAGCCGCAAGGCGCAGGTGAACACTGAAGCTTTCTTT. Its protein is CASRKAQVNTEAFF.

This clone was seen a single time. This rearrangement joins TRBV30 to TRBJ1-1; D is unresolved. Germline CDR1 reads GTSNPN; CDR2 reads SVGIG (reference sequence). The CDR3 extends over 11 amino acids. The V end was cut by 5 bases, the J end by 1 base, with 5 bases between. The CDR3 sequence: CAWSKNTEAFF. CDR3 coding DNA: TGTGCCTGGTCAAAGAACACTGAAGCTTTCTTT.

The chain employs TRBV5-6 and TRBJ1-2, with TRBD1 matching 11 bases. Germline V gene data show CDR1 as SGHDT and CDR2 as YYEEEE. This CDR3 region has 15 residues. The V segment lost 3 bases and the J segment 4 bases; nucleotides outside the gene matches: 5. The CDR3 loop is CASSSDRGPLYGYTF. The CDR3 bases are TGTGCCAGCAGCTCGGACAGGGGGCCTCTCTATGGCTACACCTTC.

The table lists this clone with a count of one. This chain joins TRBV7-9 and TRBJ1-1; 9 bases fit TRBD1. The ends lost 5 bases at V and 3 bases at J; junction bases unmatched: 19. Looked up from germline, CDR1 is SEHNR and CDR2 is FQNEAQ (reference sequence). The CDR3 runs 19 residues. CDR3 loop: CASSNLGGRDRVRYTEAFF. The CDR3 DNA reads TGTGCCAGCAGCAATCTAGGGGGCCGGGACAGGGTACGGTACACTGAAGCTTTCTTT.

The chain couples TRBV5-1 to TRBJ1-6; 7 bases agree with TRBD1. The junction had 7 bases not matched to a gene; V was cut back by 3 bases and J by 1 base. Germline V gene lookup returns CDR1 SGHRS and CDR2 YFSETQ. CDR3 length equals 17 residues. CDR3 sequence (DNA): TGCGCCAGCAGCTCACCCGCCAGGGGGTCCTATAATTCACCCCTCCACTTT. As protein: CASSSPARGSYNSPLHF. Combining the CDR3 with reference TRBV5-1 and TRBJ1-6 gives the whole variable domain KAGVTQTPRYLIKTRGQQVTLSCSPISGHRSVSWYQQTPGQGLQFLFEYFSETQRNKGNFPGRFSGRQFSNSRSEMNVSTLELGDSALYLCASSSPARGSYNSPLHFGNGTRLTVT.

The CDR3 is CAWRQTGATEAFF. The CDR3 nucleotides read TGTGCCTGGAGGCAGACAGGGGCGACGGAAGCTTTCTTT. V and J are TRBV30 and TRBJ1-1; 8 bases match TRBD1. J was trimmed by 8 bases and V by 3 bases; bases with no gene match: 8. Germline V gene sequence: CDR1 GTSNPN, CDR2 SVGIG (reference sequence). The CDR3 runs to 13 residues. Full variable domain (missing parts from reference TRBV30 and TRBJ1-1): SQTIHQWPATLVQPVGSPLSLECTVEGTSNPNLYWYRQAAGRGLQLLFYSVGIGQISSEVPQNLSASRPQDRQFILSSKKLLLSDSGFYLCAWRQTGATEAFFGQGTRLTVV.

The genes are TRBV27 and TRBJ1-2; TRBD1 matches 7 bases. This CDR3 is 15 amino acids long. J was trimmed by 5 bases and V by 0 bases; bases with no gene match: 6. The germline gives CDR1 MNHEY, CDR2 SMNVEV (reference sequence). In DNA form, the CDR3 reads TGTGCCAGCAGTTTATCAGGGGGCGCAGAGTATGGCTACACCTTC. The encoded protein is CASSLSGGAEYGYTF.

The gene calls are TRBV29-1 and TRBJ2-7, with D perhaps matching TRBD2 (7 bases). The CDR3 runs 12 residues. Germline V gene sequence: CDR1 SQVTM, CDR2 ANQGSEA. With 8 bases removed from V and 5 bases from J, the gap between germline ends came to 16 bases. In DNA form, the CDR3 reads TGCAGCTGGGGGCAGGGGAGGGACGAGCAGTACTTC. Encoded protein: CSWGQGRDEQYF.

This clone was observed a single time. The same CDR3 is also encoded by other DNA sequences in this sample. The chain couples TRBV19 to TRBJ1-2; 10 bases map to TRBD1. In germline, CDR1 is LNHDA, CDR2 SQIVND (reference sequence). V was pared by 5 bases and J by 5 bases, with 5 bases of the junction left unmatched. The CDR3 totals 14 residues. CDR3 in amino acids: CASSPRTGGYGYTF. The DNA of the CDR3 is TGTGCCAGTAGTCCCCGGACAGGGGGTTATGGCTACACCTTC.